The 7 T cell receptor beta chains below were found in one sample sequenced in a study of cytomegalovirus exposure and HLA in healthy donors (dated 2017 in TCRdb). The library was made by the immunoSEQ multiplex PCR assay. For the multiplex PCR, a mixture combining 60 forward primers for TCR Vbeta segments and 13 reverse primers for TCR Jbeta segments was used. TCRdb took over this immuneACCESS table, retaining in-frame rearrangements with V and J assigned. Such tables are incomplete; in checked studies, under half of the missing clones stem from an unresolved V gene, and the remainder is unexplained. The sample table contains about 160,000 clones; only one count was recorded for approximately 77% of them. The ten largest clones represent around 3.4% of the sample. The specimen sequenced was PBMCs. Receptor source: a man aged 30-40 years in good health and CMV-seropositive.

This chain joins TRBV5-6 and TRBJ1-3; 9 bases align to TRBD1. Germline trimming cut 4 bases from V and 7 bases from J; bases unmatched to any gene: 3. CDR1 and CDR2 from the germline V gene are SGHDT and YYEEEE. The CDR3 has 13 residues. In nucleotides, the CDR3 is TGTGCCAGCAGCGGACAGGGGAGGAACACCATATATTTT. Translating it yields CASSGQGRNTIYF.

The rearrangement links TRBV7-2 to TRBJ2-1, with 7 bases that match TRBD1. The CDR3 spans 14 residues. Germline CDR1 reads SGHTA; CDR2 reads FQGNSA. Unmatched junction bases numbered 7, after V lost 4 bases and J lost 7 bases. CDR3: CASSSGQPGNEQFF. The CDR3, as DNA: TGTGCCAGCAGCTCGGGACAGCCTGGGAATGAGCAGTTCTTC. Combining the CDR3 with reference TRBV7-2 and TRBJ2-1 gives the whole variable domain GAGVSQSPSNKVTEKGKDVELRCDPISGHTALYWYRQSLGQGLEFLIYFQGNSAPDKSGLPSDRFSAERTGGSVSTLTIQRTQQEDSAVYLCASSSGQPGNEQFFGPGTRLTVL.

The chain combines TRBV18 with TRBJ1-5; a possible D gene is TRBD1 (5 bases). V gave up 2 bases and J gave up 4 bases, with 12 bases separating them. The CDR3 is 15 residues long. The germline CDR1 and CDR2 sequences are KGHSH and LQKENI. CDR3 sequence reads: CASSPGVRGNQPQHF. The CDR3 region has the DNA TGTGCCAGCTCACCAGGGGTAAGGGGAAATCAGCCCCAGCATTTT. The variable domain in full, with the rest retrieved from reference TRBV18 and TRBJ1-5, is NAGVMQNPRHLVRRRGQEARLRCSPMKGHSHVYWYRQLPEEGLKFMVYLQKENIIDESGMPKERFSAEFPKEGPSILRIQQVVRGDSAAYFCASSPGVRGNQPQHFGDGTRLSIL.

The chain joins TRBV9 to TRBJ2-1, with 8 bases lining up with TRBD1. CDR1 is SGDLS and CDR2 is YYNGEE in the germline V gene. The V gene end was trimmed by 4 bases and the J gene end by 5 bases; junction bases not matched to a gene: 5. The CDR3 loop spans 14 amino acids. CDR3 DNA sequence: TGTGCCAGCAGCCTGACAGGGGTGGACAATGAGCAGTTCTTC. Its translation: CASSLTGVDNEQFF.

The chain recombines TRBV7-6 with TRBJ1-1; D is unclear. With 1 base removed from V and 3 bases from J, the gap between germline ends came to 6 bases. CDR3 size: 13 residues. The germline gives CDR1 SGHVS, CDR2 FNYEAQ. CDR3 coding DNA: TGTGCCAGCAGCTTAGGCGGGGACACTGAAGCTTTCTTT. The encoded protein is CASSLGGDTEAFF.

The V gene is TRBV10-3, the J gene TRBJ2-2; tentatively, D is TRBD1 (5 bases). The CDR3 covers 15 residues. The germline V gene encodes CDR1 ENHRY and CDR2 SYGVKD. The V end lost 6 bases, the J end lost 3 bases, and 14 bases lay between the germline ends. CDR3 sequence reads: CAISAGVTDTGELFF. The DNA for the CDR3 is TGTGCCATCAGCGCCGGTGTGACAGACACCGGGGAGCTGTTTTTT.

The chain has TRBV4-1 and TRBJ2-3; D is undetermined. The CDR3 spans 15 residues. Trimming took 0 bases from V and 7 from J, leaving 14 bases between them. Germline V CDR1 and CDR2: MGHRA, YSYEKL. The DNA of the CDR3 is TGCGCCAGCAGCCAAGAATGGCGAGGAGCTCATACGCAGTATTTT. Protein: CASSQEWRGAHTQYF.